Listed here is a single T cell receptor (beta chain). The antigen is undetermined. Indicated treatment: oral pan-JAK inhibitor, 5-10 mg twice daily. Punch biopsies of lesional scalp, plus peripheral blood, were taken from alopecia areata patients. Sequencing templates came from extracted RNA that was reverse transcribed into cDNA. Repertoires were generated with immunoSEQ multiplex PCR, while TCRdb's copy carries only in-frame clones and drops some. The table has about 260,000 clones, roughly 63% seen once. These data belong to a study of CD8+ T cells in alopecia areata. Study conclusions and caveats: Links between baseline CD8+ expansion and response need larger treated cohorts.

V was pared by 5 bases and J by 0 bases, with 10 bases between. CDR3 length: 14 amino acids. Per the germline V gene, CDR1 is SGHTA and CDR2 is FQGNSA. The chain couples TRBV7-2 to TRBJ1-2; D is unresolved. Sample: CD4+ T cells sorted from blood, taken at roughly week 53, from a patient treated with tofacitinib. This sequence was found in a human donor with alopecia areata. This chain's CDR3 is CASSPGQPNYGYTF. The CDR3 DNA sequence: TGTGCCAGCAGCCCCGGCCAGCCTAACTATGGCTACACCTTC.